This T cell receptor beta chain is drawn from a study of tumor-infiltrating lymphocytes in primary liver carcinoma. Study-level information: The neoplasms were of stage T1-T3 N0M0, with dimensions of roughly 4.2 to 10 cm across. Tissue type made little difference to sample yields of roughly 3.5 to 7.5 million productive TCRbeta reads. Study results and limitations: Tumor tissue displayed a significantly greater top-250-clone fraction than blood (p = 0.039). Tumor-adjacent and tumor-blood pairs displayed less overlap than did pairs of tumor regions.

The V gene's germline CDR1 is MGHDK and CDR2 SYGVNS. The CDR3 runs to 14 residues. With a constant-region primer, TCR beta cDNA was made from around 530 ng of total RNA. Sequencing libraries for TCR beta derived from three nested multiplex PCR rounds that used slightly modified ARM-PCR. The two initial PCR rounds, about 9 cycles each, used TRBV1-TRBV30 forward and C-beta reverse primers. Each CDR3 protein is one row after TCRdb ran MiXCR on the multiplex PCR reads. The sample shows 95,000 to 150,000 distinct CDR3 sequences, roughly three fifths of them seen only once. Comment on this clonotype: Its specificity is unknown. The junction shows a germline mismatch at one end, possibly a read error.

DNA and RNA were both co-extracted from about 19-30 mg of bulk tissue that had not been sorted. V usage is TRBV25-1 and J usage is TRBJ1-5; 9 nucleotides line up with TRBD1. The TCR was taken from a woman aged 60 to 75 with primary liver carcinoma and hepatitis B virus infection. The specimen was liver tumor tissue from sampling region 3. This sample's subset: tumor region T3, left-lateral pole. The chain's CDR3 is CASRDRDSNQPHHF. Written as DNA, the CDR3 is TGTGCCAGCCGGGACAGGGATTCCAATCAGCCCCATCATTTT.